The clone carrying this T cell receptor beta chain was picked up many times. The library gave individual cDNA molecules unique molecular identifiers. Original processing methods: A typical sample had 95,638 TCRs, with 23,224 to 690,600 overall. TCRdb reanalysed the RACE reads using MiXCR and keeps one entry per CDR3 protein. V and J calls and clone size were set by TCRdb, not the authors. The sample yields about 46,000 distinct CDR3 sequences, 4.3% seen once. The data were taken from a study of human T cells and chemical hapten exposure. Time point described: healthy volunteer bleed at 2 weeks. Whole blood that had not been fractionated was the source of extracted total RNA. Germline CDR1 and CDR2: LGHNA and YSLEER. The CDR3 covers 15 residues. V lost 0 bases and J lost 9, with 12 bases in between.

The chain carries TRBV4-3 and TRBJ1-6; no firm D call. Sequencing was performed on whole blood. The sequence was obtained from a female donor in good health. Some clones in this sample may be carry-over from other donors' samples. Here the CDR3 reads CASSQDLGFSSPLHF. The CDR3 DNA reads TGCGCCAGCAGCCAAGATCTGGGATTCAGTTCACCCCTCCACTTT.